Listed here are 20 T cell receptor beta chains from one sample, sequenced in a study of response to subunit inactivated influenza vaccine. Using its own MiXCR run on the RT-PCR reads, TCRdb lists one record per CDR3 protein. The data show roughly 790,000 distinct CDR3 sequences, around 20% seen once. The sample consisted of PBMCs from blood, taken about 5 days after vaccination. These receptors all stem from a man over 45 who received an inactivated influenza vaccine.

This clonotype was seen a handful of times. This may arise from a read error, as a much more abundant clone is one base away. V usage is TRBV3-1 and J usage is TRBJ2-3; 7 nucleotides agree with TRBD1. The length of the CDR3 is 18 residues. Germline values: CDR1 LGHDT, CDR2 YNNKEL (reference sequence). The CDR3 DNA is TGTGCCATCAGCCCAGCGTGGGGGACAGAGGAGCGCACAGATACGCAGTATTTT. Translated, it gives CAISPAWGTEERTDTQYF.

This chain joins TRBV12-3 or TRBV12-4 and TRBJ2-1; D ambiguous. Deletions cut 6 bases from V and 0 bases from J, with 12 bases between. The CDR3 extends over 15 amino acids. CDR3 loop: CASRNSRSSYNEQFF. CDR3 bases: TGTGCCAGCAGAAATAGTAGAAGCTCCTACAATGAGCAGTTCTTC.

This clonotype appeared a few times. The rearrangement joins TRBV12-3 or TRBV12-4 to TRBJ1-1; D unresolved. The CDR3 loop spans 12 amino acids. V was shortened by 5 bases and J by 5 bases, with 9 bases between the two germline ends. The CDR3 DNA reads TGTGCCAGCAGTACAGTGTCAACTGAAGCTTTCTTT. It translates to CASSTVSTEAFF.

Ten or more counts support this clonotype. Written as DNA, the CDR3 is TGTGCCAGCAGTTTAACGGTCTATAATTCACCCCTCCACTTT. It specifies CASSLTVYNSPLHF. V usage is TRBV28 and J usage is TRBJ1-6; D is unclear. CDR1 is MDHEN and CDR2 is SYDVKM in the germline V gene. Trimming shortened V by 2 bases and J by 3 bases, and 5 bases separated the two germline ends. The CDR3 extends over 14 amino acids.

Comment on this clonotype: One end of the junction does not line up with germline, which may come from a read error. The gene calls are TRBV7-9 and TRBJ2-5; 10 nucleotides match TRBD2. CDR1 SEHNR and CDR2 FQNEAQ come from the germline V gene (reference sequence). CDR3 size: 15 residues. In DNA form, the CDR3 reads TGTGCCATCAGCCTAGACAGCGGGAGGGGCGAGACCCAGTACTTC. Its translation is CAISLDSGRGETQYF.

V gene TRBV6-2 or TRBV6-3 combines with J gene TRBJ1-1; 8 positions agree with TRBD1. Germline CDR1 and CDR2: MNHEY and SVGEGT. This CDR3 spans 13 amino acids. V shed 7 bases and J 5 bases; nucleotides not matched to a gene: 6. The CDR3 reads CASKKTGGTEAFF. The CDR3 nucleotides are TGTGCCAGCAAGAAAACAGGGGGGACTGAAGCTTTCTTT.

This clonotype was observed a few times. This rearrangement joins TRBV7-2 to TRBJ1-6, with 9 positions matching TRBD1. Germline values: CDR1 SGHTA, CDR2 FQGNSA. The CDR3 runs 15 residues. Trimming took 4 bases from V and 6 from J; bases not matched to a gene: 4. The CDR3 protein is CASSWTGDFNSPLHF. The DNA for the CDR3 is TGTGCCAGCAGCTGGACAGGGGATTTTAATTCACCCCTCCACTTT.

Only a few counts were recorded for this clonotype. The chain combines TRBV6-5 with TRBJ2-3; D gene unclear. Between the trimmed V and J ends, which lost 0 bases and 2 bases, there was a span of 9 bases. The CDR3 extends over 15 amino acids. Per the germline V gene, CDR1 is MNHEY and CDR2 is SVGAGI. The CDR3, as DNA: TGTGCCAGCAGTTACTCGACATGGTACACAGATACGCAGTATTTT. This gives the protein CASSYSTWYTDTQYF.

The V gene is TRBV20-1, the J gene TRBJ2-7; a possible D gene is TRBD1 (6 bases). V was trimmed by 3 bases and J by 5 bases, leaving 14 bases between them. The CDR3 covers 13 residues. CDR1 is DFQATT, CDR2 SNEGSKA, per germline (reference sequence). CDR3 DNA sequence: TGCAGTGCTAGGCTGGGGGCGCAAAACGAGCAGTACTTC. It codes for CSARLGAQNEQYF.

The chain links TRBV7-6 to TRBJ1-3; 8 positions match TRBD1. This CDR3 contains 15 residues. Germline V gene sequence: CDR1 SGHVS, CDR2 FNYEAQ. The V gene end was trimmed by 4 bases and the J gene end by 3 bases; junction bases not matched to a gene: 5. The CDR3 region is CASSSQQGGGNTIYF. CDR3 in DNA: TGTGCCAGCAGCTCGCAACAGGGGGGTGGAAACACCATATATTTT.

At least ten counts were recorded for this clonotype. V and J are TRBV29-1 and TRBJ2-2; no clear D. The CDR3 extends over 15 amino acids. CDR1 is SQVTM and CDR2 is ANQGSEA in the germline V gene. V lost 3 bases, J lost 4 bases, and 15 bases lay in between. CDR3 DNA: TGCAGCGTTGAGTTGGAAGGTTCGCCCACCGGGGAGCTGTTTTTT. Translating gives CSVELEGSPTGELFF.

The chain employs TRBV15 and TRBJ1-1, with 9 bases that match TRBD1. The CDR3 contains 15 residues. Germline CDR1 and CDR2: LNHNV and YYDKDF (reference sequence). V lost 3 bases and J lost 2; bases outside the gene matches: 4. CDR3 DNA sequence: TGTGCCACCAGCAGGCGGGGACAGGGAAACACTGAAGCTTTCTTT. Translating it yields CATSRRGQGNTEAFF.

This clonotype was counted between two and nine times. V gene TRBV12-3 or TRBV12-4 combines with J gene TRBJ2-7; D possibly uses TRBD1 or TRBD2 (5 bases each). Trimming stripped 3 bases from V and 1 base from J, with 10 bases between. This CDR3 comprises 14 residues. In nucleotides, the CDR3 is TGTGCCAGCAGTTTCGAGGGGATGTCCTACGAGCAGTACTTC. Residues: CASSFEGMSYEQYF.

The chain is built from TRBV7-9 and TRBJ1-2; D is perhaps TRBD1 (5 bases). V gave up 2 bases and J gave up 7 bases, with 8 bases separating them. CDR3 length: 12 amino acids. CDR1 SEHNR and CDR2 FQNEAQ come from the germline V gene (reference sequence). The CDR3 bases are TGTGCCAGCAGCTTACAAGGGGCTGGCTACACCTTC. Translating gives CASSLQGAGYTF.

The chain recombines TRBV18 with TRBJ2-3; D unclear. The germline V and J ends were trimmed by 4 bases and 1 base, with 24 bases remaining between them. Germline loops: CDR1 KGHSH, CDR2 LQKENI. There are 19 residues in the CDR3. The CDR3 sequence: CASSQVEVATFAGTDTQYF. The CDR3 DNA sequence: TGTGCCAGCTCACAAGTCGAGGTGGCAACATTCGCTGGCACAGATACGCAGTATTTT. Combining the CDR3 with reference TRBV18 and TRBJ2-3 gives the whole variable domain NAGVMQNPRHLVRRRGQEARLRCSPMKGHSHVYWYRQLPEEGLKFMVYLQKENIIDESGMPKERFSAEFPKEGPSILRIQQVVRGDSAAYFCASSQVEVATFAGTDTQYFGPGTRLTVL.

The CDR3 region has the DNA TGTGCCAGCAGCACTGGGGGGGACACATATCCCCCTCGCAGCAATCAGCCCCAGCATTTT. Residues: CASSTGGDTYPPRSNQPQHF. The chain joins TRBV11-1 to TRBJ1-5; weak D call: TRBD1 (6 bases). V was pared by 5 bases and J by 1 base, with 27 bases between. Per germline, CDR1 SGHAT and CDR2 FQDESV (reference sequence). The length of the CDR3 is 20 residues.

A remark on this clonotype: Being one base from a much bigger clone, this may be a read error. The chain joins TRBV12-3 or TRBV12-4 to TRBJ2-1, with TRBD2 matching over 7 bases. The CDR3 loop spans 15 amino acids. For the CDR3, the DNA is TGTGGCAGCAGCCCAGAGGCGGGGGAATACAATGAGCAGTTCTTC. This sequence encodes CGSSPEAGEYNEQFF.

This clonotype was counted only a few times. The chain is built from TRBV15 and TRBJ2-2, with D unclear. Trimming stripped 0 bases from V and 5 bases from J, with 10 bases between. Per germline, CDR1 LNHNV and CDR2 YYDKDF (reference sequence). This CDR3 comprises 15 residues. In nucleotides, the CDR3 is TGTGCCACCAGCAGAGAACAGACTGAAACCGGGGAGCTGTTTTTT. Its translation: CATSREQTETGELFF.

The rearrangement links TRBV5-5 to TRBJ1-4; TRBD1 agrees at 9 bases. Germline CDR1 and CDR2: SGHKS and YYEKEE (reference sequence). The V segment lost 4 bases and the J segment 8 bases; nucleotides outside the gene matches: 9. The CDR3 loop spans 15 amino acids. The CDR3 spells CASSPMGQGGEKLFF. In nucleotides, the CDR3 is TGTGCCAGCAGCCCGATGGGACAGGGAGGAGAAAAACTGTTTTTT.

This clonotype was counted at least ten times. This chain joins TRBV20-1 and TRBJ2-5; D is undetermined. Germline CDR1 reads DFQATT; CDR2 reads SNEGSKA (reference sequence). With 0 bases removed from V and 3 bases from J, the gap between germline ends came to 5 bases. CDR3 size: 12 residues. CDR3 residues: CSAREGEETQYF. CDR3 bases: TGCAGTGCTAGAGAAGGAGAAGAGACCCAGTACTTC.